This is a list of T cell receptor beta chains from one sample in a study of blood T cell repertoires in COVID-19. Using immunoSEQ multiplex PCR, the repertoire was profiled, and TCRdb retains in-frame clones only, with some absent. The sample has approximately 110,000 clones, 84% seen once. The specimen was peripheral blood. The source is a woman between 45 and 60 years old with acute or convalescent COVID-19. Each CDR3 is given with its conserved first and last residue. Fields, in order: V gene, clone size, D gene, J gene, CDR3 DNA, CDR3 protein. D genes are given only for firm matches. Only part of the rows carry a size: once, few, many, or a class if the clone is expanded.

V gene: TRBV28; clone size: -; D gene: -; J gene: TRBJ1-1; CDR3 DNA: TGTGCCAGCAGCCCGATGGACAGAATGAACACTGAAGCTTTCTTT; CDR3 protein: CASSPMDRMNTEAFF
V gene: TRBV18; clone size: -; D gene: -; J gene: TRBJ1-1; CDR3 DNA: TGTGCCAGCTCACCGGAGGAACAGGGAAAGACTGAAGCTTTCTTT; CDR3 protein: CASSPEEQGKTEAFF
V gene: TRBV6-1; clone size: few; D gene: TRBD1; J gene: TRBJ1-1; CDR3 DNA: TGTGCCAGCAGTGAAGGACAGGGGGGTGAAGCTTTCTTT; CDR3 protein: CASSEGQGGEAFF
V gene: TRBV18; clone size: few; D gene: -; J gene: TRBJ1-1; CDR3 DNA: TGTGCCAGCTCACCGCAGGGGTACACTGAAGCTTTCTTT; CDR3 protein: CASSPQGYTEAFF
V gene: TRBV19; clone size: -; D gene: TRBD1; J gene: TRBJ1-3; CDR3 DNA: TGTGCCAGTAGTATGTGGTTGGGGACAGGCCGAGGAATCGGAAACACCATATATTTT; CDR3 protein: CASSMWLGTGRGIGNTIYF
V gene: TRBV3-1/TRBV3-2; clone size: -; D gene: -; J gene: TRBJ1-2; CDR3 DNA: TGTGCCAGCAGTCATATATTATGGCGCCGAGACTTTTATGGCTACACCTTC; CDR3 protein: CASSHILWRRDFYGYTF
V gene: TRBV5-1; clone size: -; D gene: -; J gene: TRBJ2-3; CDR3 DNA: TGCGCCAGCAGCTTGGACAGGCCAAGCACAGATACGCAGTATTTT; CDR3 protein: CASSLDRPSTDTQYF
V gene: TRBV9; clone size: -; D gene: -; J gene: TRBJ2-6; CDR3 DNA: TGTGCCAGCAGCGTAGTCGGGAAGCTAAGCTCTGGGGCCAACGTCCTGACTTTC; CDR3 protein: CASSVVGKLSSGANVLTF
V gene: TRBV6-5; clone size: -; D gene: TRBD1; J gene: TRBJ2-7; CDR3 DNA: TGTGCCAGCAGAACTAGGGCAGGGGGCGAGCAGTACTTC; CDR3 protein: CASRTRAGGEQYF
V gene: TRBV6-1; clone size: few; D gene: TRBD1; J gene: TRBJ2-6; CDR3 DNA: TGTGCCAGCAGTGAAGCTAGATGGGGGCAGGGGGCGTTATCTGGGGCCAACGTCCTGACTTTC; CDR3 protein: CASSEARWGQGALSGANVLTF
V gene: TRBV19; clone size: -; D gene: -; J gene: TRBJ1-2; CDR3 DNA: TGTGCCAGTAGAATCGACATGTATGGCTACACCTTC; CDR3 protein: CASRIDMYGYTF
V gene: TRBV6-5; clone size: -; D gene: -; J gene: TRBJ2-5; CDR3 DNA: TGTGCCAGCAGTTACTCAGGGCAGGGGAGGGGAGAGACCCAGTACTTC; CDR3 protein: CASSYSGQGRGETQYF
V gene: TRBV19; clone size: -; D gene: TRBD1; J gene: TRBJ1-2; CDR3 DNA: TGTGCCAGTGCAGGGGGTGGTAGGGGCTACACCTTC; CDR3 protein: CASAGGGRGYTF
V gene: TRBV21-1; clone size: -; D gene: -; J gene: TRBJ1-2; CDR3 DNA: TGTGCCAGCAGCGTCCAGGGTAAAGGTGGCTACACCTTC; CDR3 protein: CASSVQGKGGYTF
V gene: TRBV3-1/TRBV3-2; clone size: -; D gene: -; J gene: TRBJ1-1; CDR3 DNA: TGTGCCAGCAGCCAGCAGGGGTCGGGCACTGAAGCTTTCTTT; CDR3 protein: CASSQQGSGTEAFF
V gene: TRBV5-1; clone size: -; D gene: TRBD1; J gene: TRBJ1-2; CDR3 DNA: TGCGCCAGCAGCCCGGATCCGGGACAGGGTTTGGGCTACACCTTC; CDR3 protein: CASSPDPGQGLGYTF
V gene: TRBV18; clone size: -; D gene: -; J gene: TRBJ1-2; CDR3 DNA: TGTGCCAGCTCACCCGGGGCGGGGCAGAACTATGGCTACACCTTC; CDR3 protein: CASSPGAGQNYGYTF
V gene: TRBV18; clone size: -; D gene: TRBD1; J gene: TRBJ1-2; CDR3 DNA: TGTGCCAGCTCATTTCAGGTGGGACAGCCCCAGAACTATGGCTACACCTTC; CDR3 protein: CASSFQVGQPQNYGYTF
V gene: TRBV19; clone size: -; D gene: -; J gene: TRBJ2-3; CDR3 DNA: TGTGCCAGTAGTATCCGATACAGGGATTCAGATACGCAGTATTTT; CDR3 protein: CASSIRYRDSDTQYF
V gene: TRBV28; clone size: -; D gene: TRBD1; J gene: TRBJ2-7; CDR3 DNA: TGTGCCAGCAGCTTACCCACAGGGGTCTACGAGCAGTACTTC; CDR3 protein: CASSLPTGVYEQYF
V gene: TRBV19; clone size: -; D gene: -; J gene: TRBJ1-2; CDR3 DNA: TGTGCCAGTAGTACCCCCAGGCACCAGCGGGGCTACACCTTC; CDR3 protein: CASSTPRHQRGYTF
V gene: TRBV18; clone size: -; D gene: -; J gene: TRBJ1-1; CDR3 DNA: TGTGCCAGCTCACCCAGGTCCGGCAGGGCGGCTTCGAGTGAAGCTTTCTTT; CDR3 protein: CASSPRSGRAASSEAFF
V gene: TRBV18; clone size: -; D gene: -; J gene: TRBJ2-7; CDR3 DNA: TGTGCCAGCTCACCAGGGGCAGGGGCGGACGAGCAGTACTTC; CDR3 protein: CASSPGAGADEQYF
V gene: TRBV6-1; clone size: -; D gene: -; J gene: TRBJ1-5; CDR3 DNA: TGTGCCAGCAGTGAAGCAGCCCTCAGCAGGTTCAATCAGCCCCAGCATTTT; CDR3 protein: CASSEAALSRFNQPQHF
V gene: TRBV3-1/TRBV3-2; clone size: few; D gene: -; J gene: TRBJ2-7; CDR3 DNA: TGTGCCAGCAGCCAGGGGCAGCACGAGCAGTACTTC; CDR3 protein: CASSQGQHEQYF
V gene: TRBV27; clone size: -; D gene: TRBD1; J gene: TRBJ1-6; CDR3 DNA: TGTGCCACGCGGTGGGCAGGGGGTTCACCCCTCCACTTT; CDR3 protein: CATRWAGGSPLHF
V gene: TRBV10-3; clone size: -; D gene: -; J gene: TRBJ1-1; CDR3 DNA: TGTGCCATCAGTGAGTCGACGGTGGGGGGTTCCCTTGAAGCTTTCTTT; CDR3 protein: CAISESTVGGSLEAFF
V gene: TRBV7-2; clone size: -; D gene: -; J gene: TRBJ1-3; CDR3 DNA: TGTGCCAGCTCGACTCAGGGCTCGAGCTCTGGAAACACCATATATTTT; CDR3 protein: CASSTQGSSSGNTIYF
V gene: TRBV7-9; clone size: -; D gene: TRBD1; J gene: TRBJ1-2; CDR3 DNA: TGTGCCAGCAGCCCCCAGGGGGGCTATGGCTACACCTTC; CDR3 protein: CASSPQGGYGYTF
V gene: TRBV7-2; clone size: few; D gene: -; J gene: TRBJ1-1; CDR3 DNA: TGTGCCAGCAGCTTAGAGGCAGGCGGGGACGCTGAAGCTTTCTTT; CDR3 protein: CASSLEAGGDAEAFF
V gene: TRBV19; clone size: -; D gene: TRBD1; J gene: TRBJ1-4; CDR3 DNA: TGTGCCAGTAGAGGGGGCAGGGGAAGAGAAAAACTGTTTTTT; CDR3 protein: CASRGGRGREKLFF
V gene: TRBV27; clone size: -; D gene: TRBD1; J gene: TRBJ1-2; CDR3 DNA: TGTGCCAGCAGTTTGGGACAGGGCTGGAATGGCTACACCTTC; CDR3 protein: CASSLGQGWNGYTF
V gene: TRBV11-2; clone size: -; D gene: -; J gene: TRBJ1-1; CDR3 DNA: TGTGCCAGCAGCTCCAGGTATGAGTGGAACACTGAAGCTTTCTTT; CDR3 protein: CASSSRYEWNTEAFF
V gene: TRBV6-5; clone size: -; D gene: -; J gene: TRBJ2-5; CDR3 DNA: TGTGCCAGCCAAACCGGCAGCGAGCATGGGACCCAGTACTTC; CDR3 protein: CASQTGSEHGTQYF
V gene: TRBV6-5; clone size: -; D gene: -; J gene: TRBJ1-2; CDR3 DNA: TGTGCCAGCAGAAGGGAGACTCCCTCCTATGGCTACACCTTC; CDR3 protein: CASRRETPSYGYTF
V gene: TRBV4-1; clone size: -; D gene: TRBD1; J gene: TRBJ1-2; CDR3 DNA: TGCGCCAGCAGCCAGTCGGGACAGGGTGACTATGGCTACACCTTC; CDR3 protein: CASSQSGQGDYGYTF
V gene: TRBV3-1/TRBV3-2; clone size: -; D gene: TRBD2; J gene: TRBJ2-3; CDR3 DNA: TGTGCCAGCAGCCAACCAAGCGGGGTTGGCCATGCAGATACGCAGTATTTT; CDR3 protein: CASSQPSGVGHADTQYF
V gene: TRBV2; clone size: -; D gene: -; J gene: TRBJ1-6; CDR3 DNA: TGTGCCAGCAGTGAAGCGACTCCCGGGACTAGCAATTCACCCCTCCACTTT; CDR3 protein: CASSEATPGTSNSPLHF
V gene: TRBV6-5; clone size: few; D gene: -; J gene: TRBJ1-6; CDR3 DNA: TGTGCCGCCCCGGAGCAGGGAGGCTATAATTCACCCCTCCACTTT; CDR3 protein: CAAPEQGGYNSPLHF
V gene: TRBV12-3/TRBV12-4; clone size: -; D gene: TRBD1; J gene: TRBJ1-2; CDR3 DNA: TGTGCCAGCAGTCCACTCGACAGGGACGACTACACCTTC; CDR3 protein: CASSPLDRDDYTF
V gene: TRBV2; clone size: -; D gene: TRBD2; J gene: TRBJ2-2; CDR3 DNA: TGTGCCAGCACCGAGGGTCTAGCGGGATGGACCGGGGAGCTGTTTTTT; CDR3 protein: CASTEGLAGWTGELFF
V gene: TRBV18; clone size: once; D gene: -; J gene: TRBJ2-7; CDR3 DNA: TGTGCCAGCTCACCACTTTTGGGGCTCGGCTCCTACGAGCAGTACTTC; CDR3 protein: CASSPLLGLGSYEQYF
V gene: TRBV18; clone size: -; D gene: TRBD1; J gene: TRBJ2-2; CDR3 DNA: TGTGCCAGCTCACCACTCAAGGGACAGGGGGCGGACACCGGGGAGCTGTTTTTT; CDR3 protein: CASSPLKGQGADTGELFF
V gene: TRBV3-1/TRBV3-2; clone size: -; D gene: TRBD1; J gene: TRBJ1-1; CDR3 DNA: TGTGCCAGCAGCCAAGTGGGGACAGGGTCTGCTTTCTTT; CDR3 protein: CASSQVGTGSAFF
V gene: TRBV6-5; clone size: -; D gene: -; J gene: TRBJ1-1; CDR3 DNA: TGTGCCAGCTCGACCCTAGGGAACACTGAAGCTTTCTTT; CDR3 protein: CASSTLGNTEAFF
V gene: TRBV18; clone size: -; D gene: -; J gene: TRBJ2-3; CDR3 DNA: TGTGCCAGCTCATCACCGGGCCATACAGATACGCAGTATTTT; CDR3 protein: CASSSPGHTDTQYF
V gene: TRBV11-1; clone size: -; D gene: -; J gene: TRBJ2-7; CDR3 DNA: TGTGCCAGCAGCTTGTTGAATCCCGTACTCCACGAGCAGTACTTC; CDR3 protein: CASSLLNPVLHEQYF
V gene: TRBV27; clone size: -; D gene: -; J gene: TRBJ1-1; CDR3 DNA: TGTGCCAGCAGTTGGGGAAGGGGACTATTGAACACTGAAGCTTTCTTT; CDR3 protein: CASSWGRGLLNTEAFF
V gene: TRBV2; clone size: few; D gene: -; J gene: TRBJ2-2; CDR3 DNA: TGTGCCAGCTCGGGACAGAACACCGGGGAGCTGTTTTTT; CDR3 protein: CASSGQNTGELFF
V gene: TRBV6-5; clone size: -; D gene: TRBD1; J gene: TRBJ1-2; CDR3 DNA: TGTGCCAGCAGTTACACCCAGGGGGACTATGGCTACACCTTC; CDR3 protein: CASSYTQGDYGYTF
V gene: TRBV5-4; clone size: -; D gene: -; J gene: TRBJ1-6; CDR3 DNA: TGTGCCAGCAGCTTGGGGGGGGGCCTAAATTCACCCCTCCACTTT; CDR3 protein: CASSLGGGLNSPLHF
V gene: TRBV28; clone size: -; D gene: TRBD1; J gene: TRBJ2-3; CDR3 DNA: TGTGCCACCTGGGGACAGAGCACAGATACGCAGTATTTT; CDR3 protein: CATWGQSTDTQYF
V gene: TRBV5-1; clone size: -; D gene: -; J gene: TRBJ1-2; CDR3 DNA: TGCGCCAGCAGCCCGCAGGGGAATGGCTACACCTTC; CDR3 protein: CASSPQGNGYTF
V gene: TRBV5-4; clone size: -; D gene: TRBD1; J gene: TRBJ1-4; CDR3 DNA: TGTGCCAGCAGCCGGGCGGAGGGGGCGCAGGGTAATGAAAAACTGTTTTTT; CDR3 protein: CASSRAEGAQGNEKLFF
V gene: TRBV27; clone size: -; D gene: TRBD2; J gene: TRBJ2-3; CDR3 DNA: TGTGCCAGCAAGGCGGGGGGGCTGGTGGCAGATACGCAGTATTTT; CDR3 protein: CASKAGGLVADTQYF
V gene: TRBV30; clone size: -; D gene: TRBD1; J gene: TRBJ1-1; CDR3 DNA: TGTGCCTGGAGTTATACAGGGGAATCTGAAGCTTTCTTT; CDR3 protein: CAWSYTGESEAFF
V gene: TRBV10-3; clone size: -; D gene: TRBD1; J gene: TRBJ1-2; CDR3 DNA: TGTGCCATCAGTTTCGGACAGGGAGACTATGGCTACACCTTC; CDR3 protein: CAISFGQGDYGYTF
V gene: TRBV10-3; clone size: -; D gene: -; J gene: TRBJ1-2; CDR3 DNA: TGTGCCATCAGTGAGTCGCCCGGCCGCGGGGGCTACACCTTC; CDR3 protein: CAISESPGRGGYTF
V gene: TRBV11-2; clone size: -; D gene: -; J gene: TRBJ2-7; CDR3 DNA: TGTGCCAGCAGCCCGGCCGGGGGTGAGGGGTACGAGCAGTACTTC; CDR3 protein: CASSPAGGEGYEQYF
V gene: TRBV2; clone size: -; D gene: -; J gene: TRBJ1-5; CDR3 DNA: TGTGCCAGCAGTGAAGCGCTGAGGGGCAATCAGCCCCAGCATTTT; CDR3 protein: CASSEALRGNQPQHF